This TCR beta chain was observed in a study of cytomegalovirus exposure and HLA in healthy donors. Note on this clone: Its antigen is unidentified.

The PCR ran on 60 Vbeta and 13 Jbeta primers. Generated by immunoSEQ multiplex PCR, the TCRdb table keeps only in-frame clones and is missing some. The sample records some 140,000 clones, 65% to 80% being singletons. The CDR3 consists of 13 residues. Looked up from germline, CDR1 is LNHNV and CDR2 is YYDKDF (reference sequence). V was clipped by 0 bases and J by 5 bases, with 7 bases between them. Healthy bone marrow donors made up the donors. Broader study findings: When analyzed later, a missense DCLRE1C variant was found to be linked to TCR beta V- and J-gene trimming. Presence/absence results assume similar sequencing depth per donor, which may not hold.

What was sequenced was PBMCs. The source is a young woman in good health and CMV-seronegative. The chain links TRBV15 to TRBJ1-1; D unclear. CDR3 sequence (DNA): TGTGCCACCAGCAGAGATCTAGGAACTGAAGCTTTCTTT. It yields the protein CATSRDLGTEAFF.